This TCR beta chain was documented in a study of Ad26.COV2.S vaccination and SARS-CoV-2 variants. The sample's treatment: about 20 received Ad26.COV2.S at low or high dose, single or two shots; about 5 received placebo; per-sample allocation not given. Sample collection was performed on day 63 after the first vaccine or placebo injection. Clones were read by immunoSEQ multiplex PCR, and TCRdb kept only the in-frame ones, dropping some. The sample records around 340,000 clones, about 88% being singletons. As concerns this clone: The antigen is not known.

Per the germline V gene, CDR1 is GTSNPN and CDR2 is SVGIG (reference sequence). This CDR3 spans 13 amino acids. V was cut by 3 bases and J by 7 bases, with 12 bases left in between. Whole-study results and caveats: Spike-specific TCR breadth was greater after Ad26.COV2.S than placebo.

Sample: peripheral blood, taken in a trial of Ad26.COV2.S vaccine versus placebo. This TCR was sampled from a person aged 18-60 years who received the Ad26.COV2.S COVID-19 vaccine or a placebo. The gene calls are TRBV30 and TRBJ1-4; perhaps TRBD1 as D (6 bases). This CDR3 is CAWSGTSGEKLFF. CDR3 coding DNA: TGTGCCTGGAGCGGGACATCGGGTGAAAAACTGTTTTTT.